This TCR beta chain was recovered during a study of T cells in Graves' hyperthyroidism and ophthalmopathy. The study defined stable Graves' hyperthyroidism as no ophthalmopathy progression within 18 months. Clinical symptoms, serum thyroxine, TRAb, thyroid ultrasound and orbital computed tomography established diagnosis. V shed 4 bases and J shed 0 bases, with 14 bases lying between them. Germline lookup yields CDR1 SGHTS and CDR2 YDEGEE. The CDR3 runs 15 residues. It was RNA transcripts that yielded the amplified TCR beta CDR3 regions. When the TCR CDR3 underwent first-round RT-PCR, the HTBI primer set was used. TCRdb re-analysed the multiplex PCR reads in MiXCR, keeping a single row per CDR3 protein. Here the sample spans some 180,000 distinct CDR3 sequences, over 15% being singletons. In its sample, this clonotype was seen many times.

Sequencing was performed on blood. This chain joins TRBV5-8 and TRBJ2-7, with D maybe TRBD1 (5 bases). This receptor was taken from a woman between 50 and 59 years old with Graves' hyperthyroidism. The CDR3 is CASSPLGVSSYEQYF. DNA of the CDR3: TGTGCCAGCAGCCCATTAGGGGTCAGCTCCTACGAGCAGTACTTC.